The 15 T cell receptor beta chains listed next were all sequenced from one sample in a study of T cells in Graves' hyperthyroidism and ophthalmopathy. TCR beta CDR3 sequences were amplified from RNA transcripts. RT-PCR in the first round (using the HTBI primer set) targeted the TCR CDR3. TCRdb called the multiplex PCR reads again in MiXCR, with one record for every CDR3 protein. The repertoire holds fewer than 550,000 distinct CDR3 sequences, approximately 14% seen once, with 13% to 15% in the top ten. Sequencing was performed on blood. The receptors derive from a woman between 18 and 30 years old with Graves' hyperthyroidism.

The chain carries TRBV19 and TRBJ2-6, with 9 bases lining up with TRBD1. This CDR3 is 17 amino acids long. With 4 bases clipped from V and 0 bases from J, the junction kept 4 bases outside the gene matches. Germline CDR1 is LNHDA and CDR2 is SQIVND (reference sequence). CDR3 bases: TGTGCCAGTAGTACCGGGACAGGGAGCTCTGGGGCCAACGTCCTGACTTTC. It encodes CASSTGTGSSGANVLTF.

This clonotype was counted at least ten times. The rearrangement links TRBV5-1 to TRBJ2-3, with a weak D call TRBD2 (6 bases). There are 16 residues in the CDR3. V was pared by 5 bases and J by 1 base, with 17 bases between. CDR1 is SGHRS and CDR2 is YFSETQ in the germline V gene. The CDR3 DNA is TGCGCCAGCAGTTTTCGATCTAGCGCTGGCACAGATACGCAGTATTTT. Protein sequence: CASSFRSSAGTDTQYF.

The chain carries TRBV7-2 and TRBJ2-7; possibly TRBD1 or TRBD2 for D (5 bases each). CDR1 is SGHTA, CDR2 FQGNSA, per germline. The CDR3 consists of 14 residues. With 5 bases removed from V and 2 bases from J, the gap between germline ends came to 13 bases. DNA for the CDR3: TGTGCCAGCAGCCCCACTCGGGGCACCTACGAGCAGTACTTC. It is translated as CASSPTRGTYEQYF.

This clonotype was seen more than once but under ten times. CDR3 protein: CASSQRVGSGGANEQFF. CDR3 sequence (DNA): TGTGCCAGCAGCCAGCGCGTCGGGAGCGGGGGGGCCAATGAGCAGTTCTTC. The rearrangement uses TRBV3-1 and TRBJ2-1; 10 bases map to TRBD2. The length of the CDR3 is 17 residues. Germline V lookup: CDR1 LGHDT, CDR2 YNNKEL (reference sequence). The junction had 11 bases not matched to a gene; V was cut back by 3 bases and J by 6 bases.

This clonotype was found a few times. The chain recombines TRBV6-1 with TRBJ2-1; the D gene is possibly TRBD2 (5 bases). The V and J ends lost 8 bases and 0 bases respectively, with 8 bases between them. The CDR3 runs 13 residues. Germline lookup yields CDR1 MNHNS and CDR2 SASEGT. CDR3 nucleotide sequence: TGTGCCAGCCTGGACTCCTCCTACAATGAGCAGTTCTTC. This translates into CASLDSSYNEQFF.

The table lists this clonotype with many counts. The chain carries TRBV6-5 and TRBJ1-2; D gene ambiguous. Germline V gives CDR1 MNHEY, CDR2 SVGAGI. This CDR3 has 16 residues. V was shortened by 0 bases and J by 5 bases, with 16 bases between the two germline ends. CDR3 protein: CASSYSETREPYGYTF. The CDR3 bases are TGTGCCAGCAGTTACTCGGAGACCCGCGAACCGTATGGCTACACCTTC.

This clonotype has more than one count but fewer than ten. A read error is possible here, since a much larger clone lies one base away. The CDR3 DNA is TGTGCCAGCAGCTTAGCGGACCTCCGGGACATGGGGCGTTACACTGAAGCTTTCTTT. Amino acid sequence: CASSLADLRDMGRYTEAFF. The chain recombines TRBV11-2 with TRBJ1-1; a possible D gene is TRBD1 (6 bases). This CDR3 spans 19 amino acids. With 1 base removed from V and 3 bases from J, the gap between germline ends came to 24 bases. The germline V gene encodes CDR1 SGHAT and CDR2 FQNNGV.

This chain joins TRBV5-5 and TRBJ2-7; TRBD2 might be the D (6 bases). The CDR3 extends over 14 amino acids. V was shortened by 2 bases and J by 0 bases, with 9 bases between the two germline ends. Germline V CDR1 and CDR2: SGHKS, YYEKEE (reference sequence). The CDR3 region has the DNA TGTGCCAGCAGCTTTAAGGACTACTCCTACGAGCAGTACTTC. Translation: CASSFKDYSYEQYF.

This clonotype has at least ten counts. This chain uses TRBV11-2 with TRBJ1-2; D perhaps matches TRBD1 (5 bases). V gave up 5 bases and J gave up 8 bases, with 21 bases separating them. The length of the CDR3 is 15 residues. Germline CDR1 is SGHAT and CDR2 is FQNNGV. The CDR3 sequence is CASSPPGHLAMGYTF. CDR3 in DNA: TGTGCCAGCAGCCCTCCAGGACACTTGGCTATGGGCTACACCTTC.

This clonotype was observed many times. The chain joins TRBV12-3 or TRBV12-4 to TRBJ1-2, with 11 positions matching TRBD1. J gave up 5 bases and V 7 bases, and 6 bases lay outside the gene matches. CDR3 length: 14 residues. The CDR3 coding sequence is TGTGCCAGCACCCCCGGGACAGGGGGGTATGGCTACACCTTC. Translating it yields CASTPGTGGYGYTF.

This clonotype was observed a few times. The chain uses TRBV10-3 and TRBJ2-1; 8 nucleotides match TRBD1. Per germline, CDR1 ENHRY and CDR2 SYGVKD. The length of the CDR3 is 12 residues. After removal of 7 bases from V and 8 bases from J, the junction contained 4 bases not matched to a gene. In nucleotides, the CDR3 is TGTGCCATCAAATTGACAGGGGATGAGCAGTTCTTC. As protein: CAIKLTGDEQFF.

This rearrangement joins TRBV20-1 to TRBJ2-1; D call uncertain. This CDR3 is 11 amino acids long. The germline V and J ends were trimmed by 3 bases and 9 bases, with 9 bases remaining between them. CDR1 and CDR2 (germline): DFQATT, SNEGSKA (reference sequence). CDR3 amino acids: CSARPGREQFF. The CDR3 nucleotides are TGCAGTGCTAGGCCCGGACGTGAGCAGTTCTTC.

The chain couples TRBV15 to TRBJ2-4; D might be TRBD1 or TRBD2, each matching 6 bases. Germline CDR1 and CDR2: LNHNV and YYDKDF (reference sequence). V was trimmed by 2 bases and J by 8 bases, leaving 19 bases between them. The CDR3 loop spans 16 amino acids. CDR3 region: CATSRLPEKGGDIQYF. In nucleotides, the CDR3 is TGTGCCACCAGCAGATTACCGGAGAAGGGGGGCGACATTCAGTACTTC. The complete variable domain, with remaining parts taken from reference TRBV15 and TRBJ2-4, reads DAMVIQNPRYQVTQFGKPVTLSCSQTLNHNVMYWYQQKSSQAPKLLFHYYDKDFNNEADTPDNFQSRRPNTSFCFLDIRSPGLGDTAMYLCATSRLPEKGGDIQYFGAGTRLSVL.

In its sample, this clonotype was seen many times. V gene TRBV10-3 combines with J gene TRBJ2-5; 14 bases line up with TRBD2. The CDR3 contains 13 residues. V shed 10 bases and J 10 bases; nucleotides not matched to a gene: 8. In germline, CDR1 is ENHRY, CDR2 SYGVKD. The CDR3 reads CATKGLAGEDQYF. In DNA form, the CDR3 reads TGTGCCACTAAGGGACTAGCGGGGGAGGACCAGTACTTC.

J is TRBJ2-1 and V is TRBV29-1; 9 nucleotides line up with TRBD1. The trim removed 5 bases at V and 1 base at J, leaving 3 bases unmatched. The CDR3 is made up of 14 amino acids. The germline V gene has CDR1 SQVTM and CDR2 ANQGSEA. The CDR3 spells CSVLGQGSYNEQFF. Written as DNA, the CDR3 is TGCAGCGTTCTGGGACAGGGTTCCTACAATGAGCAGTTCTTC.